Shown below are 9 T cell receptor beta chains from a single sample sequenced in a study of monozygotic twins with inflammatory bowel disease. From its re-call of the 5' RACE reads, TCRdb lists each CDR3 protein once, without DNA. Its listing shows approximately 400,000 distinct CDR3 sequences. The source material was blood. All receptors derive from a human donor with ulcerative colitis or Crohn's disease, or a healthy co-twin of an affected twin (not recorded which).

The chain is built from TRBV29-1 and TRBJ2-7; with no DNA, the TCRdb D assignment of TRBD2 cannot be verified. Looked up from germline, CDR1 is SQVTM and CDR2 is ANQGSEA. The CDR3 consists of 13 residues. CDR3 sequence reads: CSVGTSGPYEQYF.

The chain couples TRBV28 to TRBJ2-1; the TCRdb call, TRBD1, lacks DNA for checking. Germline assignment: CDR1 MDHEN and CDR2 SYDVKM. The CDR3 is made up of 12 amino acids. Here the CDR3 reads CSAGLTYNEQFF.

The chain is built from TRBV7-8 and TRBJ1-2. Germline V CDR1 and CDR2: SGHVS, FQNEAQ. The CDR3 runs 15 residues. CDR3 residues: CASSLDAGSPRGYTF.

The V and J genes are TRBV6-2 or TRBV6-3 and TRBJ2-1; the TCRdb D gene call, TRBD2, has no DNA to confirm it. CDR1 and CDR2 (germline): MNHEY, SVGEGT. CDR3 length: 15 residues. The chain's CDR3 is CASSYGLAGGYEQFF.

The chain carries TRBV19 and TRBJ2-6. Per the germline V gene, CDR1 is LNHDA and CDR2 is SQIVND (reference sequence). The CDR3 runs 13 residues. This CDR3 is CASSRSGANVLTF.

The V and J genes are TRBV3-1 and TRBJ1-1; TCRdb selects TRBD1, and the lack of DNA leaves this call unchecked. The CDR3 totals 15 residues. Per the germline V gene, CDR1 is LGHDT and CDR2 is YNNKEL (reference sequence). The CDR3 region is CASSQGGAGGRKAFF.

The V and J genes are TRBV20-1 and TRBJ2-1. CDR1 and CDR2 (germline): DFQATT, SNEGSKA (reference sequence). The CDR3 is 12 amino acids. The CDR3 here is CSVRRSINEQFF.

The gene calls are TRBV20-1 and TRBJ1-5; TCRdb proposes TRBD1, but this gene call is untestable without DNA. This CDR3 has 15 amino acids. CDR1 DFQATT and CDR2 SNEGSKA come from the germline V gene (reference sequence). The CDR3 sequence is CSARDRGGGFQPQHF.

This chain connects TRBV5-1 to TRBJ1-1. CDR1 is SGHRS, CDR2 YFSETQ, per germline. The CDR3 contains 15 residues. The CDR3 protein is CASSLDLNRNTEAFF. Full variable domain (outside the CDR3, taken from reference TRBV5-1 and TRBJ1-1): KAGVTQTPRYLIKTRGQQVTLSCSPISGHRSVSWYQQTPGQGLQFLFEYFSETQRNKGNFPGRFSGRQFSNSRSEMNVSTLELGDSALYLCASSLDLNRNTEAFFGQGTRLTVV.